This is a list of T cell receptor beta chains from one sample in a study of T-cell memory formation after mild COVID-19. TCRdb reprocessed the 5' RACE reads with MiXCR, giving one entry per CDR3 protein. The sample includes thousands of distinct CDR3 sequences, 58% of them seen just once. Sequencing used PBMCs or a T cell subset sorted from them (not recorded which). Receptors originate from an adult who had mild COVID-19 (a few samples of this study predate the infection). Cell type and time point are not known. CDR3s include the opening cysteine and the closing phenylalanine or tryptophan. The D gene is left open where the match is weak. Not all rows give a size; the values are once, few, many and, for expanded clones, a class.

j_call | clone_size | d_call | v_call | cdr3_nt | cdr3_aa
TRBJ2-2 | large | TRBD2 | TRBV20-1 | TGCAGTGCTAGATTTCCCCCGACTAGCGGGGGGAACACCGGGGAGCTGTTTTTT | CSARFPPTSGGNTGELFF
TRBJ2-1 | medium-sized | TRBD2 | TRBV5-4 | TGTGCCAGCAGCTTGGGAAGCGGGGGAAACTACAATGAGCAGTTCTTC | CASSLGSGGNYNEQFF
TRBJ2-1 | - | - | TRBV5-1 | TGCGCCAGCAGATCCGCCTGGACCACCCAAGAGACCCAGTTCTTC | CASRSAWTTQETQFF
TRBJ2-3 | - | - | TRBV5-4 | TGTGCCAGCAGCTTGGGCCGGACGCGATCGGGTCCCTTGTCGCAGTATTTT | CASSLGRTRSGPLSQYF
TRBJ2-1 | medium-sized | - | TRBV7-3 | TGTGCCAGCAGCTTAATGGGGGGTGGAACTAACAATGAGCAGTTCTTC | CASSLMGGGTNNEQFF
TRBJ2-7 | - | - | TRBV6-6 | TGTGCCAGCAGTTACTCTGAAGAGTACTCCTACGAGCAGTACTTC | CASSYSEEYSYEQYF
TRBJ2-3 | medium-sized | - | TRBV27 | TGTGCCAGCAGTTTATTTTCGGGCCCCCCTCCGGATACGCAGTATTTT | CASSLFSGPPPDTQYF
TRBJ2-2 | large | - | TRBV6-2/TRBV6-3 | TGTGCCAGCAGTGTTCCCCTTCCCACCGGGGAGCTGTTTTTT | CASSVPLPTGELFF
TRBJ1-6 | - | - | TRBV11-3 | TGTGCCAGCAGCCCAAGTCCGGGCCGATCAATCCACTTT | CASSPSPGRSIHF
TRBJ1-1 | - | - | TRBV6-2/TRBV6-3 | TGTGCCAGCAGCTTCAACCCCCACAGGACTGAAGCTTTCTTT | CASSFNPHRTEAFF
TRBJ2-3 | - | - | TRBV29-1 | TGCAGCGTTGAACGAGTTTCAGCGGTCACAGATACGCAGTATTTT | CSVERVSAVTDTQYF
TRBJ2-5 | - | - | TRBV12-3/TRBV12-4 | TGTGCCAGTGGGACCCGGGAGACCCAGTACTTC | CASGTRETQYF
TRBJ2-5 | medium-sized | - | TRBV14 | TGTGCCAGCAGCCAAGTCTTCCCCCCGGAGACCCAGTACTTC | CASSQVFPPETQYF
TRBJ2-7 | - | - | TRBV29-1 | TGCAGCGTATATACAGGGTCATCCTACGAGCAGTACTTC | CSVYTGSSYEQYF
TRBJ2-7 | medium-sized | - | TRBV9 | TGTGCCAGCAGCGAAGACGCAAGCTCCTACGAGCAGTACTTC | CASSEDASSYEQYF
TRBJ1-2 | medium-sized | - | TRBV6-5 | TGTGCCAGCAGTTACACAGTTAACTATGGCTACACCTTC | CASSYTVNYGYTF
TRBJ2-7 | - | - | TRBV2 | TGTGCCAGCAGCGGAGGGGTCTCTTACGAGCAGTACTTC | CASSGGVSYEQYF
TRBJ2-3 | - | - | TRBV11-2 | TGTGCCAGCAGCTTAGAGATCCGGGGGGATACGCAGTATTTT | CASSLEIRGDTQYF
TRBJ2-7 | - | TRBD2 | TRBV4-2 | TGTGCCAGCAGCCAAGATCAGCTAGCGGGTTCCTACGAGCAGTACTTC | CASSQDQLAGSYEQYF
TRBJ2-1 | few | TRBD1 | TRBV9 | TGTGCCAGCAGCGTAGGGACAGGAAGGAATGAGCAGTTCTTC | CASSVGTGRNEQFF
TRBJ2-5 | - | TRBD2 | TRBV20-1 | TGCAGTGTAGCGGGGGGTTTAGAGACCCAGTACTTC | CSVAGGLETQYF
TRBJ2-7 | large | - | TRBV5-1 | TGCGCCAGCAGCTGGAATGGGGAGCAGTACTTC | CASSWNGEQYF
TRBJ2-3 | many | - | TRBV24-1 | TGTGCCACCAGTGAACCGAGACCCCTTTCGGGGACAGATACGCAGTATTTT | CATSEPRPLSGTDTQYF
TRBJ2-3 | - | - | TRBV10-3 | TGTGCCATCAGTGAGGACACCACAGATACGCAGTATTTT | CAISEDTTDTQYF
TRBJ2-1 | - | TRBD1 | TRBV4-1 | TGCGCCAGCAGCCCCGAAGGACAGGGGGCATCCTACAATGAGCAGTTCTTC | CASSPEGQGASYNEQFF
TRBJ2-1 | - | TRBD2 | TRBV6-4 | TGTGCCAGCAGTGACTCCGCTGGCGGGGGAAACAATGAGCAGTTCTTC | CASSDSAGGGNNEQFF
TRBJ1-5 | - | TRBD1 | TRBV20-1 | TGCAGTGCTAGAGAACTGGGACAGGGGATTTATAGCAATCAGCCCCAGCATTTT | CSARELGQGIYSNQPQHF
TRBJ2-1 | - | TRBD1 | TRBV7-6 | TGTGCCAGCAGCTCCGGGACAGGGGACTACAATGAGCAGTTCTTC | CASSSGTGDYNEQFF
TRBJ2-2 | large | - | TRBV27 | TGTGCCAGCAGTTTACGGGCTAAGTGGAGGGAGCTGTTTTTT | CASSLRAKWRELFF
TRBJ2-1 | medium-sized | - | TRBV6-5 | TGTGCCAGCACCTCGTGGAGGGACAATGAGCAGTTCTTC | CASTSWRDNEQFF
TRBJ2-4 | medium-sized | - | TRBV9 | TGTGCCAGCAGCCCCCGCGTGGGACTCATTCAGTACTTC | CASSPRVGLIQYF
TRBJ2-1 | medium-sized | - | TRBV20-1 | TGCAGTGCTAGATCCCAGGGATCCCGCAATGAGCAGTTCTTC | CSARSQGSRNEQFF
TRBJ1-2 | - | - | TRBV5-1 | TGCGCCAGCAGGGCGGAAGGCTATGGCTACACCTTC | CASRAEGYGYTF